A selection of T cell receptor beta chains follows, all from one sample in a study of blood T cell repertoires in COVID-19. The table came from immunoSEQ multiplex PCR; TCRdb's copy has only in-frame clones and leaves some out. The data show about 240,000 clones, roughly 90% seen once. The specimen sequenced was peripheral blood. These TCRs come from a man in his fifties or sixties who had recovered from COVID-19. CDR3s include the opening cysteine and the closing phenylalanine or tryptophan.

V	J	length	CDR3
TRBV27	TRBJ2-7	15	CASSIGQGLSYEQYF
TRBV24-1	TRBJ2-3	14	CATSDRRSGTTQYF
TRBV10-3	TRBJ2-5	14	CAISGDRGQETQYF
TRBV15	TRBJ1-2	14	CATSRDGEHYGYTF
TRBV5-5	TRBJ2-5	13	CASSLGGEETQYF
TRBV7-9	TRBJ2-7	11	CASTGSYEQYF
TRBV23-1	TRBJ1-6	16	CASSLAGTGGNSPLHF
TRBV6-5	TRBJ2-1	13	CASGRTSGNEQFF
TRBV10-3	TRBJ1-2	13	CAISEPSTIGYTF
TRBV18	TRBJ1-2	13	CASSPDTNYGYTF
TRBV6-5	TRBJ1-6	13	CASTERGILTLHF
TRBV6-5	TRBJ1-2	13	CASRLGSNYGYTF
TRBV7-9	TRBJ2-1	15	CASSLQGFKTYEQFF
TRBV6-1	TRBJ1-5	18	CASSERDRAVYSNQPQHF
TRBV12-3/TRBV12-4	TRBJ2-1	12	CASSFSGGQQFF
TRBV5-8	TRBJ2-5	16	CASSPPLSFLQETQYF
TRBV7-9	TRBJ1-5	15	CASSSAGHLNQPQHF
TRBV6-1	TRBJ1-4	16	CASSGPGTPLQRGLFF
TRBV5-1	TRBJ1-1	12	CASSKGRTEAFF
TRBV5-1	TRBJ2-1	16	CASSRLRDNTVREQFF
TRBV5-1	TRBJ2-5	14	CASSSPRGVETQYF
TRBV12-3/TRBV12-4	TRBJ1-3	13	CASSIELGNTIYF
TRBV18	TRBJ2-1	15	CASSALAGGRNEQFF
TRBV10-3	TRBJ1-1	14	CAISDARGSTEAFF
TRBV24-1	TRBJ2-1	15	CATAFSGGTFNEQFF
TRBV11-2	TRBJ2-7	16	CASSLGAGGISYEQYF
TRBV5-1	TRBJ2-3	13	CASSLFGTDTQYF
TRBV11-3	TRBJ2-1	14	CASSLWENGPEQFF
TRBV5-4	TRBJ1-3	14	CASSLGMEGNTIYF
TRBV5-5	TRBJ1-5	15	CASSLRQGVFQPQHF
TRBV7-9	TRBJ1-1	15	CASSLSPGGYTEAFF
TRBV24-1	TRBJ2-5	15	CATSDLQGPRMTQYF
TRBV18	TRBJ1-2	17	CASSQETPSVLNYGYTF
TRBV11-2	TRBJ1-4	14	CASSLRQEDEKLFF
TRBV5-1	TRBJ1-3	14	CASSLTGVGNTIYF
TRBV10-2	TRBJ2-3	16	CASSIPTGKSTDTQYF
TRBV6-5	TRBJ2-1	13	CASRRDSYNEQFF
TRBV7-9	TRBJ2-1	15	CASSWGQGSYNEQFF
TRBV5-1	TRBJ1-2	15	CASSLAPGGNYGYTF
TRBV27	TRBJ2-7	14	CASSLIAGEAEQYF
TRBV7-9	TRBJ1-2	14	CASSETNINYGYTF
TRBV7-2	TRBJ2-1	16	CASSLALAGGRNEQFF
TRBV28	TRBJ1-1	14	CASSRSWGGTEAFF
TRBV6-5	TRBJ1-2	14	CASRPTGGNYGYTF
TRBV27	TRBJ2-2	14	CASSFRPGGGELFF